This TCR beta chain was sequenced in a study of T cells in localized non-small cell lung cancer. Whole-study results and caveats: Median detection of top 100 tumor clones in adjacent lung was 57 clones.

Libraries were prepared by immunoSEQ multiplex PCR; TCRdb keeps only in-frame clonotypes and omits some of them. The sample shows some 1,600 clones, about 27% of them seen only once. As for this clone: The antigen remains unidentified.

Germline lookup yields CDR1 MDHEN and CDR2 SYDVKM. The ends lost 10 bases at V and 1 base at J; junction bases unmatched: 19. The CDR3 length is 19 residues. The sample consisted of lung tumor tissue, taken before any cancer treatment. This chain connects TRBV28 to TRBJ2-2; 9 bases agree with TRBD1. This receptor was taken from a man aged 40 to 69 with stage I lung adenocarcinoma. In DNA, the CDR3 is TGTGCCACCCTAGGACCCAAACCCGGGACAGGGATGAACACCGGGGAGCTGTTTTTT. Its protein is CATLGPKPGTGMNTGELFF.